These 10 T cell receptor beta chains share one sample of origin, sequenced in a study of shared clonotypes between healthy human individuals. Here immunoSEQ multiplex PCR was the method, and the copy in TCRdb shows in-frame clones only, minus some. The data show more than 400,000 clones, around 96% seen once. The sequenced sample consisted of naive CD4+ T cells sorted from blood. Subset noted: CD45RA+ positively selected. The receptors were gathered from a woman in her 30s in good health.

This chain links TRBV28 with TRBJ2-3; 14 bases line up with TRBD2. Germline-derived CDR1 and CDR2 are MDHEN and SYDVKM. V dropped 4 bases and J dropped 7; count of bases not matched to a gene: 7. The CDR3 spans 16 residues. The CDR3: CASSSGLAGVGNTQYF. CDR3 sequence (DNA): TGTGCCAGCAGTTCGGGACTAGCGGGAGTGGGAAATACGCAGTATTTT. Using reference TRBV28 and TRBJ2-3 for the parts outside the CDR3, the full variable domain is DVKVTQSSRYLVKRTGEKVFLECVQDMDHENMFWYRQDPGLGLRLIYFSYDVKMKEKGDIPEGYSVSREKKERFSLILESASTNQTSMYLCASSSGLAGVGNTQYFGPGTRLTVL.

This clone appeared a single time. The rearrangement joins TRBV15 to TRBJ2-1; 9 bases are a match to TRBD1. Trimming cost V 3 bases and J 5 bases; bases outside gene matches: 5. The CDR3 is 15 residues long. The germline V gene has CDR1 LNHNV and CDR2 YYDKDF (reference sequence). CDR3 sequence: CATSSAGTGNNEQFF. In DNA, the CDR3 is TGTGCCACCAGCAGTGCCGGGACAGGGAACAATGAGCAGTTCTTC.

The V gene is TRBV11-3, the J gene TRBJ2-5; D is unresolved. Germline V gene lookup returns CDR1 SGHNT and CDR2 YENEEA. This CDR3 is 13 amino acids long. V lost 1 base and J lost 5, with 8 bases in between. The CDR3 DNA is TGTGCCAGCAGCTTAGGGCTTGGGGAGACCCAGTACTTC. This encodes CASSLGLGETQYF.

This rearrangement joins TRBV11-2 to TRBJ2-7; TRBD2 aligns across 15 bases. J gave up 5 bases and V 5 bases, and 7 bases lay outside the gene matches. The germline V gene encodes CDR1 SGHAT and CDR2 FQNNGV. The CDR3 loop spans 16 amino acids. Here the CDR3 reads CASSTGLAGGPDEQYF. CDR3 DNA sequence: TGTGCCAGCAGCACTGGACTAGCGGGAGGGCCCGACGAGCAGTACTTC.

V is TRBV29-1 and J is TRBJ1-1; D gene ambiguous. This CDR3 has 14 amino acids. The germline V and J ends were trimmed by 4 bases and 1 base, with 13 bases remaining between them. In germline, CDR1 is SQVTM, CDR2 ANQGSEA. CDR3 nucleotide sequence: TGCAGCGTTGGTGTCGCCACCACGAACACTGAAGCTTTCTTT. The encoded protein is CSVGVATTNTEAFF.

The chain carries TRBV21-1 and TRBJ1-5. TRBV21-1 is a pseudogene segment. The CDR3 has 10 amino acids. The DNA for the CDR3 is TGTGCCAGCAGGGTTCAGCCCCAGCATTTT. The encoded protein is CASRVQPQHF.

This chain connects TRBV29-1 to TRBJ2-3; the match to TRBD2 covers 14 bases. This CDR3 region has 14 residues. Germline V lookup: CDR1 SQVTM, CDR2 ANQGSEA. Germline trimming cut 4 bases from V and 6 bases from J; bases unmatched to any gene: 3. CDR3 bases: TGCAGCGTTGGACTAGCGGGAGGGAGTGATACGCAGTATTTT. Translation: CSVGLAGGSDTQYF.

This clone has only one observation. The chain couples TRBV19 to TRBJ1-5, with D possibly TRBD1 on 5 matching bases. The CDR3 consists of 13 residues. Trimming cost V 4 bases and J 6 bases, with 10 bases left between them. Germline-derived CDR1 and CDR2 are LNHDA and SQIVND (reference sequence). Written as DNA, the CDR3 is TGTGCCAGTAGTACGCAGGGAGGTCAGCCCCAGCATTTT. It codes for CASSTQGGQPQHF.

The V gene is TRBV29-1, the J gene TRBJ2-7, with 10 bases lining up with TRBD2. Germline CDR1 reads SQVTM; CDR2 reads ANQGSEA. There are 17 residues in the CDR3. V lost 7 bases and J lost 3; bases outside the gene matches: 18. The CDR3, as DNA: TGCAGCGCATCCAGGCGGCTAGCGGGAGAAGGCCTCTACGAGCAGTACTTC. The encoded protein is CSASRRLAGEGLYEQYF.

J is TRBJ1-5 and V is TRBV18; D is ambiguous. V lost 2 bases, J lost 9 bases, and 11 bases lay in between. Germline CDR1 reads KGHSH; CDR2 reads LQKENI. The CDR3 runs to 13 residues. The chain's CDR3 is CASSPEGFSPQHF. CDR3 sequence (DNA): TGTGCCAGCTCACCAGAAGGCTTCTCGCCCCAGCATTTT.